This is a list of T cell receptor beta chains from one sample in a study of neurological immune-mediated disorders. TCRdb independently ran MiXCR on the 5' RACE reads; one entry per CDR3 protein. The sample lists some 37,000 distinct CDR3 sequences, over 9% occurring once. The material sequenced was PBMCs. These receptors originate from a woman aged 30 to 39 with HTLV-1-associated myelopathy (HAM/TSP). CDR3s include the opening cysteine and the closing phenylalanine or tryptophan. The order of the fields is CDR3 protein, CDR3 DNA, V gene, J gene, clone size, D gene. A D gene is named only where the DNA matches it firmly. Rows may omit the clone size; those that give it use once, few, many or a size class.

CDR3 protein: CSAQKGDGDTQYF
CDR3 DNA: TGCAGTGCCCAAAAAGGGGACGGAGATACGCAGTATTTT
V gene: TRBV20-1
J gene: TRBJ2-3
clone size: -
D gene: -

CDR3 protein: CSARADERSTNTGELFF
CDR3 DNA: TGCAGTGCTAGAGCAGATGAAAGAAGTACGAACACCGGGGAGCTGTTTTTT
V gene: TRBV20-1
J gene: TRBJ2-2
clone size: many
D gene: -

CDR3 protein: CSARVGSNYRYTF
CDR3 DNA: TGCAGTGCTAGAGTTGGCAGCAACTATAGATACACCTTC
V gene: TRBV20-1
J gene: TRBJ1-2
clone size: -
D gene: -

CDR3 protein: CSTLRGEGKTQYF
CDR3 DNA: TGCAGTACCCTGAGGGGTGAGGGAAAGACCCAGTACTTC
V gene: TRBV20-1
J gene: TRBJ2-5
clone size: many
D gene: -

CDR3 protein: CASHPSGRGNEQYF
CDR3 DNA: TGCGCCAGCCACCCCAGCGGACGGGGGAACGAGCAGTACTTC
V gene: TRBV5-1
J gene: TRBJ2-7
clone size: many
D gene: -

CDR3 protein: CASSEQGSGTEAFF
CDR3 DNA: TGTGCCAGCAGTGAACAGGGGTCAGGTACTGAAGCTTTCTTT
V gene: TRBV7-2
J gene: TRBJ1-1
clone size: medium-sized
D gene: TRBD1

CDR3 protein: CSARDGAGISGQPQHF
CDR3 DNA: TGCAGTGCTAGAGATGGGGCAGGGATAAGTGGTCAGCCCCAGCATTTT
V gene: TRBV20-1
J gene: TRBJ1-5
clone size: many
D gene: -

CDR3 protein: CASSLAGVATNEKLFF
CDR3 DNA: TGTGCCAGCAGCCTAGCAGGGGTTGCAACTAATGAAAAACTGTTTTTT
V gene: TRBV3-1
J gene: TRBJ1-4
clone size: many
D gene: -

CDR3 protein: CASSSWGSNTGELFF
CDR3 DNA: TGTGCCAGCAGTTCTTGGGGTTCGAACACCGGGGAGCTGTTTTTT
V gene: TRBV12-3/TRBV12-4
J gene: TRBJ2-2
clone size: many
D gene: -

CDR3 protein: CSVRAGTGPYEQYF
CDR3 DNA: TGCAGCGTCCGTGCCGGGACAGGTCCCTACGAGCAGTACTTC
V gene: TRBV29-1
J gene: TRBJ2-7
clone size: many
D gene: TRBD1

CDR3 protein: CAISESSGGVDTQYF
CDR3 DNA: TGTGCCATCAGTGAGTCTAGCGGGGGAGTGGATACGCAGTATTTT
V gene: TRBV10-3
J gene: TRBJ2-3
clone size: many
D gene: TRBD2

CDR3 protein: CSAKTVYNEQFF
CDR3 DNA: TGCAGTGCAAAGACAGTCTACAATGAGCAGTTCTTC
V gene: TRBV20-1
J gene: TRBJ2-1
clone size: medium-sized
D gene: -

CDR3 protein: CAISESLLAGGNYEQYF
CDR3 DNA: TGTGCCATCAGTGAGTCGTTACTAGCGGGGGGAAACTACGAGCAGTACTTC
V gene: TRBV10-3
J gene: TRBJ2-7
clone size: -
D gene: TRBD2

CDR3 protein: CATGQSYEQYF
CDR3 DNA: TGTGCCACCGGACAGTCCTACGAGCAGTACTTC
V gene: TRBV10-3
J gene: TRBJ2-7
clone size: few
D gene: -

CDR3 protein: CSAKTGTGGTNQPQHF
CDR3 DNA: TGCAGTGCTAAAACGGGGACAGGGGGAACCAATCAGCCCCAGCATTTT
V gene: TRBV20-1
J gene: TRBJ1-5
clone size: -
D gene: TRBD1

CDR3 protein: CSARAGNNEQFF
CDR3 DNA: TGCAGTGCTAGAGCGGGGAATAATGAGCAGTTCTTC
V gene: TRBV20-1
J gene: TRBJ2-1
clone size: -
D gene: -

CDR3 protein: CSARDFGSGYGYTF
CDR3 DNA: TGCAGTGCTAGAGATTTCGGGTCTGGCTATGGCTACACCTTC
V gene: TRBV20-1
J gene: TRBJ1-2
clone size: many
D gene: -

CDR3 protein: CASSLWRGGWDEQFF
CDR3 DNA: TGTGCCAGCAGTTTGTGGCGGGGGGGCTGGGATGAGCAGTTCTTC
V gene: TRBV28
J gene: TRBJ2-1
clone size: -
D gene: TRBD2

CDR3 protein: CSARSGGNTGELFF
CDR3 DNA: TGCAGTGCTAGAAGCGGGGGGAACACCGGGGAGCTGTTTTTT
V gene: TRBV20-1
J gene: TRBJ2-2
clone size: medium-sized
D gene: TRBD2

CDR3 protein: CSVESRTGRETQYF
CDR3 DNA: TGCAGCGTTGAATCGAGGACAGGGCGGGAGACCCAGTACTTC
V gene: TRBV29-1
J gene: TRBJ2-5
clone size: many
D gene: TRBD1

CDR3 protein: CASSYQQRGGGNEQFF
CDR3 DNA: TGTGCCAGCAGTTACCAACAGCGGGGCGGTGGCAATGAGCAGTTCTTC
V gene: TRBV6-6
J gene: TRBJ2-1
clone size: many
D gene: TRBD2

CDR3 protein: CASSLERGVGTDTQYF
CDR3 DNA: TGTGCCAGCAGCTTAGAGCGGGGGGTAGGCACAGATACGCAGTATTTT
V gene: TRBV7-2
J gene: TRBJ2-3
clone size: many
D gene: TRBD2

CDR3 protein: CSARAGTGGPREQFF
CDR3 DNA: TGCAGTGCTAGAGCCGGGACAGGGGGCCCCCGTGAGCAGTTCTTC
V gene: TRBV20-1
J gene: TRBJ2-1
clone size: many
D gene: TRBD1

CDR3 protein: CASSSPGGNYEQYF
CDR3 DNA: TGTGCCAGCAGCTCTCCCGGGGGCAACTACGAGCAGTACTTC
V gene: TRBV3-1
J gene: TRBJ2-7
clone size: many
D gene: -

CDR3 protein: CASSRDNYEQYF
CDR3 DNA: TGCGCCAGCAGCCGGGACAATTACGAGCAGTACTTC
V gene: TRBV5-1
J gene: TRBJ2-7
clone size: many
D gene: -

CDR3 protein: CASSASGPPHTDTQYF
CDR3 DNA: TGTGCCAGCAGTGCCTCGGGCCCACCCCACACAGATACGCAGTATTTT
V gene: TRBV25-1
J gene: TRBJ2-3
clone size: few
D gene: -

CDR3 protein: CSARTEQGIQEKLFF
CDR3 DNA: TGCAGTGCTAGAACCGAACAGGGTATACAGGAAAAACTGTTTTTT
V gene: TRBV20-1
J gene: TRBJ1-4
clone size: many
D gene: -

CDR3 protein: CASSLVSRNEQYF
CDR3 DNA: TGCGCCAGCAGCTTGGTTTCCCGGAACGAGCAGTACTTC
V gene: TRBV5-1
J gene: TRBJ2-7
clone size: many
D gene: -

CDR3 protein: CASTPGQGRSTGELFF
CDR3 DNA: TGTGCCAGCACCCCTGGCCAGGGGAGGAGCACCGGGGAGCTGTTTTTT
V gene: TRBV5-6
J gene: TRBJ2-2
clone size: many
D gene: -